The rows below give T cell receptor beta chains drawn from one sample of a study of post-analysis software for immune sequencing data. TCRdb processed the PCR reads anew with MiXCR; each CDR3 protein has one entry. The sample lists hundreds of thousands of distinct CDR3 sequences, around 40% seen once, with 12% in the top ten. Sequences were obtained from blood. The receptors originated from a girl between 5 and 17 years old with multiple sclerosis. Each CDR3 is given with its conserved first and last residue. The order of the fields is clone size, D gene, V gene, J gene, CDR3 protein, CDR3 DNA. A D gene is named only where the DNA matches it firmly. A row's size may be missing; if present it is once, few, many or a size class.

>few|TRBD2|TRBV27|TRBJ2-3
CASSFQREDVSYTSTDTQYF
TGTGCCAGCAGTTTTCAACGGGAGGACGTCTCTTATACTAGCACAGATACGCAGTATTTT
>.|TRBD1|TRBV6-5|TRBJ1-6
CASSSETGGSNSPLHF
TGTGCCAGCAGTTCGGAGACAGGGGGTTCTAATTCACCCCTCCACTTT
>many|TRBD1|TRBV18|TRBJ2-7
CASSPDRVTYEQYF
TGTGCCAGCTCACCAGACAGGGTTACTTACGAGCAGTACTTC
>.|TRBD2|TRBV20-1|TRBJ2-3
CSARKTSGSQEPDTQYF
TGCAGTGCTAGGAAGACTAGCGGGAGTCAGGAGCCAGATACGCAGTATTTT
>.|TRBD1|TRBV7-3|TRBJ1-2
CASSPHQGGAYGYTF
TGTGCCAGCAGCCCCCATCAGGGGGGCGCCTATGGCTACACCTTC
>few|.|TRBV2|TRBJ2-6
CASSEGAHSGANVLTF
TGTGCCAGCAGTGAAGGGGCGCACTCTGGGGCCAACGTCCTGACTTTC
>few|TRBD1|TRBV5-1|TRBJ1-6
CASSLSQGEASPLHF
TGCGCCAGCAGCTTATCACAGGGGGAGGCTTCACCCCTCCACTTT
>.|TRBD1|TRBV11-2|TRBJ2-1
CASSFAGTGFYNEQFF
TGTGCCAGCAGCTTTGCCGGGACAGGGTTCTACAATGAGCAGTTCTTC
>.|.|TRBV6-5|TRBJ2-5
CASKRMGGETQYF
TGTGCCAGCAAGAGAATGGGGGGAGAGACCCAGTACTTC
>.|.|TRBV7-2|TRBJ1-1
CASSLGRLYTEAFF
TGTGCCAGCAGCTTAGGGCGGCTTTACACTGAAGCTTTCTTT
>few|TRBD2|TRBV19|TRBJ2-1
CASRLTTSGFTEQFF
TGTGCCAGTAGGTTGACGACTAGCGGGTTTACGGAGCAGTTCTTC
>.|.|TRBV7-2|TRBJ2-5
CASSLAGAKEETQYF
TGTGCCAGCAGCTTAGCTGGGGCCAAGGAAGAGACCCAGTACTTC
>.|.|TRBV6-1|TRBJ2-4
CASSARTGSRAKNIQYF
TGTGCCAGCAGTGCCCGCACAGGGAGCAGAGCCAAAAACATTCAGTACTTC
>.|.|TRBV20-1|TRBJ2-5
CNARDPREQYF
TGCAATGCTAGAGACCCGAGGGAGCAGTACTTC
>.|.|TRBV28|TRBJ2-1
CASSWGTHNEQFF
TGTGCCAGCAGTTGGGGGACCCACAATGAGCAGTTCTTC
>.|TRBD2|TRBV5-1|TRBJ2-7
CASSSEIGTSGSYEQYF
TGCGCCAGCAGCTCGGAAATCGGGACTAGCGGGAGCTACGAGCAGTACTTC
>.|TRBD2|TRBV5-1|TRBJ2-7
CASSTSGGLASYNEQYF
TGCGCCAGCAGCACCTCCGGAGGACTAGCCTCCTACAATGAGCAGTACTTC
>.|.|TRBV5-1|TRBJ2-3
CASSLDPSATSTDTQYF
TGCGCCAGCAGCTTGGATCCGTCGGCCACTAGCACAGATACGCAGTATTTT
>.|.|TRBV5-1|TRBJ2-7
CASSFWLAPSYEQYF
TGCGCCAGCAGCTTCTGGCTAGCGCCTTCCTACGAGCAGTACTTC
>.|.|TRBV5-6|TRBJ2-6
CASSPLIQGLDWGANVLTF
TGTGCCAGCAGCCCCCTAATCCAGGGGCTCGATTGGGGGGCCAACGTCCTGACTTTC
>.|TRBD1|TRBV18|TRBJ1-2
CASSPEMEGGDGYTF
TGTGCCAGCTCACCTGAAATGGAAGGGGGCGATGGCTACACCTTC
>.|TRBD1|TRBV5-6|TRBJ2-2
CASSLAGTGKTGELFF
TGTGCCAGCAGCCTAGCCGGGACAGGAAAAACCGGGGAGCTGTTTTTT
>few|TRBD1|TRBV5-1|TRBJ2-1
CASSLHRDREQFF
TGCGCCAGCAGCCTACACCGGGACAGGGAGCAGTTCTTC
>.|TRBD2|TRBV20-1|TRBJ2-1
CSASAGARNEQFF
TGCAGTGCCTCGGCGGGAGCTCGCAATGAGCAGTTCTTC
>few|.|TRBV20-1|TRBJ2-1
CSAIHGLATYNEQFF
TGCAGTGCTATTCATGGTCTAGCGACCTACAATGAGCAGTTCTTC
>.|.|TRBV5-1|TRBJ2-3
CASSLETTDTQYF
TGCGCCAGCAGCTTGGAGACCACAGATACGCAGTATTTT
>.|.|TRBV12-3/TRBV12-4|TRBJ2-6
CASRHDYSGANVLTF
TGTGCCAGCAGGCACGACTACTCTGGGGCCAACGTCCTGACTTTC
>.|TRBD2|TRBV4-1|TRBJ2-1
CASSQGTSGGNEQFF
TGCGCCAGCAGCCAAGGGACTAGCGGTGGGAATGAGCAGTTCTTC
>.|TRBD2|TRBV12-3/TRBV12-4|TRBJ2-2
CASRQTSGRAGELFF
TGTGCCAGCAGACAAACTAGCGGGAGGGCCGGGGAGCTGTTTTTT
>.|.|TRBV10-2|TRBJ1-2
CASSESSGPSGGYTF
TGCGCCAGCAGTGAGTCAAGCGGGCCAAGCGGTGGCTACACCTTC
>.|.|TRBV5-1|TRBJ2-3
CASSPSGPTGEADTQYF
TGCGCCAGCAGCCCCTCCGGCCCTACAGGGGAGGCAGATACGCAGTATTTT
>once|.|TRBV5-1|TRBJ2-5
CASSLGISGQETQYF
TGCGCCAGCAGCTTGGGTATTAGCGGTCAAGAGACCCAGTACTTC
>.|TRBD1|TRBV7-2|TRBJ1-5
CASSSTGGGGQPQHF
TGTGCCAGCAGCTCCACAGGGGGCGGGGGTCAGCCCCAGCATTTT
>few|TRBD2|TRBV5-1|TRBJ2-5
CASSSGLAGVGETQYF
TGCGCCAGCAGCTCCGGACTAGCGGGAGTTGGTGAGACCCAGTACTTC
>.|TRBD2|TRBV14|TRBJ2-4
CASSRKLAGSREQYF
TGTGCCAGCAGCCGGAAACTAGCGGGGAGTAGGGAGCAGTACTTC
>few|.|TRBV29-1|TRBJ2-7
CSVGGATYEQYF
TGCAGCGTAGGAGGGGCGACCTACGAGCAGTACTTC
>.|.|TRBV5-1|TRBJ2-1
CASSLGAVPSYNEQFF
TGCGCCAGCAGCTTGGGGGCCGTACCTTCCTACAATGAGCAGTTCTTC